The 5 T cell receptor beta chains below were found in one sample sequenced in a study of cytomegalovirus exposure and HLA in healthy donors. 13 Jbeta primers and 60 Vbeta primers were used for the PCR. The protocol was immunoSEQ multiplex PCR, while the TCRdb copy is restricted to in-frame clones and leaves out a portion. Among hundreds of thousands of clones listed, 70% were seen once. Specimen: PBMCs. The receptors originated from a man aged 40-49 years in good health and CMV-seropositive.

In this sample, this clone turned up once. The gene calls are TRBV28 and TRBJ2-3, with D maybe TRBD2 (6 bases). The CDR3 consists of 16 residues. Germline V lookup: CDR1 MDHEN, CDR2 SYDVKM. The V end was cut by 6 bases, the J end by 1 base, with 17 bases between. This chain's CDR3 is CASSGPRGDGTDTQYF. The CDR3, as DNA: TGTGCCAGCAGCGGACCGCGGGGCGACGGCACAGATACGCAGTATTTT.

The gene calls are TRBV2 and TRBJ2-2; D is possibly TRBD2 (6 bases). The CDR3 has 15 amino acids. V was pared by 10 bases and J by 3 bases, with 18 bases between. Looked up from germline, CDR1 is SNHLY and CDR2 is FYNNEI. The CDR3 is CATRGLSTDTGELFF. CDR3 DNA: TGTGCCACTCGGGGACTTTCTACCGACACCGGGGAGCTGTTTTTT.

This chain joins TRBV19 and TRBJ2-5, with TRBD1 identical over 8 bases. Per germline, CDR1 LNHDA and CDR2 SQIVND (reference sequence). The CDR3 covers 15 residues. J lost 3 bases, V lost 4 bases, and 7 bases had no gene match. The CDR3 region is CASSNGRGLEETQYF. The CDR3 bases are TGTGCCAGTAGTAACGGCAGGGGGCTGGAAGAGACCCAGTACTTC. Supplemented by reference TRBV19 and TRBJ2-5, the full variable domain reads DGGITQSPKYLFRKEGQNVTLSCEQNLNHDAMYWYRQDPGQGLRLIYYSQIVNDFQKGDIAEGYSVSREKKESFPLTVTSAQKNPTAFYLCASSNGRGLEETQYFGPGTRLLVL.

CDR3 in DNA: TGTGCCAGCAGCGTAGAGGACTCTCCTACGCAGTATTTT. This encodes CASSVEDSPTQYF. V gene TRBV9 combines with J gene TRBJ2-3, with a tentative D call TRBD2 (5 bases). Looked up from germline, CDR1 is SGDLS and CDR2 is YYNGEE. Trimming took off 0 bases at V and 8 bases at J, with 10 bases between the two ends. This CDR3 is 13 amino acids long. Together with reference TRBV9 and TRBJ2-3, the CDR3 gives the full variable domain: DSGVTQTPKHLITATGQRVTLRCSPRSGDLSVYWYQQSLDQGLQFLIQYYNGEERAKGNILERFSAQQFPDLHSELNLSSLELGDSALYFCASSVEDSPTQYFGPGTRLTVL.

The V call is TRBV7-2, the J call TRBJ2-1; 8 bases align to TRBD2. With 1 base clipped from V and 3 bases from J, the junction kept 2 bases outside the gene matches. In germline, CDR1 is SGHTA, CDR2 FQGNSA. The CDR3 loop spans 15 amino acids. The CDR3 loop is CASSLERGGYNEQFF. The DNA for the CDR3 is TGTGCCAGCAGCTTAGAACGGGGGGGCTACAATGAGCAGTTCTTC.